Following are 26 T cell receptor beta chains from one sample sequenced in a study of shared clonotypes between healthy human individuals. The data were produced by immunoSEQ multiplex PCR, yet TCRdb's version contains in-frame clones alone and is incomplete. The top ten hold around 0.14% of the sample, which has about 2.4 million clones, around 90% seen once. The specimen sequenced was naive CD4+ T cells sorted from blood. Subset defined: CD45RA+ positively selected. The receptor set was obtained from a man aged 18 to 30 in good health.

This clone was observed a handful of times. In the same sample, other DNA sequences code for this CDR3. V and J are TRBV18 and TRBJ2-3; no definite D call. The CDR3 runs 11 residues. Germline V gene lookup returns CDR1 KGHSH and CDR2 LQKENI. Trimming took off 4 bases at V and 4 bases at J, with 3 bases between the two ends. The CDR3 region is CASSQPDTQYF. The CDR3 DNA reads TGTGCCAGCTCACAGCCAGATACGCAGTATTTT.

This clone was seen once. The chain uses TRBV2 and TRBJ2-5; D remains unclear. The length of the CDR3 is 14 residues. Germline V gives CDR1 SNHLY, CDR2 FYNNEI. Trimming took off 5 bases at V and 5 bases at J, with 15 bases between the two ends. The CDR3 nucleotides are TGTGCCAGCAGTTTGAGAGAAGCTCGGGAGACCCAGTACTTC. It yields the protein CASSLREARETQYF.

This sequence joins TRBV28 and TRBJ2-7, with TRBD2 identical over 8 bases. The CDR3 has 14 residues. With V trimmed by 7 bases and J by 5 bases, 10 bases remained unmatched. Per the germline V gene, CDR1 is MDHEN and CDR2 is SYDVKM. CDR3 in amino acids: CASIDWTSPDEQYF. Written as DNA, the CDR3 is TGTGCCAGCATTGATTGGACTAGCCCTGACGAGCAGTACTTC. The entire variable domain, with the rest obtained from reference TRBV28 and TRBJ2-7, is as follows: DVKVTQSSRYLVKRTGEKVFLECVQDMDHENMFWYRQDPGLGLRLIYFSYDVKMKEKGDIPEGYSVSREKKERFSLILESASTNQTSMYLCASIDWTSPDEQYFGPGTRLTVT.

A word on this clone: The same CDR3 can be traced to other DNA sequences in this sample. The rearrangement uses TRBV28 and TRBJ2-7; no reliable D call. The CDR3 spans 13 residues. Germline V gene sequence: CDR1 MDHEN, CDR2 SYDVKM. V lost 3 bases and J lost 0, with 6 bases in between. CDR3 bases: TGTGCCAGCAGTTTGGGTTTCTCCTACGAGCAGTACTTC. It encodes CASSLGFSYEQYF.

There are a few counts of this clone. Other DNA sequences within the sample encode an identical CDR3. V and J are TRBV2 and TRBJ2-7; 11 positions agree with TRBD2. V was clipped by 4 bases and J by 5 bases; unmatched bases: 1. The CDR3 totals 13 residues. Germline V gene lookup returns CDR1 SNHLY and CDR2 FYNNEI. CDR3 region: CASSGLAGNEQYF. The CDR3 bases are TGTGCCAGCAGTGGACTAGCGGGAAACGAGCAGTACTTC.

The CDR3 region has the DNA TGTGCCAGCAGTTCCTCTAGCGGGGGTTACTACAATGAGCAGTTCTTC. Its translation is CASSSSSGGYYNEQFF. This chain joins TRBV28 and TRBJ2-1, with 10 bases aligning to TRBD2. The CDR3 extends over 16 amino acids. Germline trimming cut 4 bases from V and 3 bases from J; bases unmatched to any gene: 6. CDR1 MDHEN and CDR2 SYDVKM come from the germline V gene.

Turning to this clone: The sample has other DNA sequences that encode this CDR3 too. The V call is TRBV19, the J call TRBJ2-3; possibly TRBD1 for D (6 bases). Germline lookup yields CDR1 LNHDA and CDR2 SQIVND (reference sequence). This CDR3 has 12 residues. V was pared by 6 bases and J by 3 bases, with 7 bases between. CDR3 sequence (DNA): TGTGCCAGTAGGGACAGAACAGATACGCAGTATTTT. The encoded protein is CASRDRTDTQYF.

This chain links TRBV9 with TRBJ1-4, with a possible D match to TRBD1 (6 bases). CDR1 is SGDLS, CDR2 YYNGEE, per germline. The CDR3 is 14 amino acids. The V and J ends lost 3 bases and 7 bases respectively, with 13 bases between them. CDR3 protein: CASSADSRLEKLFF. CDR3 DNA: TGTGCCAGCAGCGCGGACAGTCGTCTTGAAAAACTGTTTTTT.

The chain links TRBV29-1 to TRBJ2-2, with D perhaps matching TRBD1 (5 bases). There are 12 residues in the CDR3. V lost 7 bases and J lost 4, with 10 bases in between. The germline V gene encodes CDR1 SQVTM and CDR2 ANQGSEA. CDR3 region: CSATGSTGELFF. Here the CDR3 DNA reads TGCAGCGCTACAGGTTCCACCGGGGAGCTGTTTTTT.

V is TRBV2 and J is TRBJ1-4; D perhaps matches TRBD1 (6 bases). The CDR3 covers 15 residues. Germline CDR1 SNHLY, CDR2 FYNNEI. With 8 bases removed from V and 2 bases from J, the gap between germline ends came to 15 bases. The CDR3 bases are TGTGCCAGCTCGGGGGGCTCTGGTACTAATGAAAAACTGTTTTTT. Its translation is CASSGGSGTNEKLFF.

The V and J genes are TRBV2 and TRBJ2-3, with D tentatively TRBD2 (5 bases). Germline CDR1 and CDR2: SNHLY and FYNNEI. The V end lost 10 bases, the J end lost 0 bases, and 14 bases lay between the germline ends. The CDR3 has 14 residues. The CDR3 reads CAIKGGSSTDTQYF. The CDR3 DNA is TGTGCCATCAAGGGCGGGTCCAGCACAGATACGCAGTATTTT.

This clone was observed once. The chain links TRBV6-4 to TRBJ2-1; D is unresolved. The V end was cut by 6 bases, the J end by 0 bases, with 15 bases between. The CDR3 sequence is 16 residues long. From germline, CDR1 is MRHNA and CDR2 SNTAGT. Written as DNA, the CDR3 is TGTGCCAGCAGCGTTGGTCATGGCAGCTCCTACAATGAGCAGTTCTTC. It encodes CASSVGHGSSYNEQFF.

The J gene is TRBJ2-2, the V gene TRBV5-4; perhaps TRBD1 as D (5 bases). The V and J ends lost 4 bases and 2 bases respectively, with 12 bases between them. Germline V gene sequence: CDR1 SGHNT, CDR2 YYREEE (reference sequence). This CDR3 spans 15 amino acids. Here the CDR3 DNA reads TGTGCCAGCAGCCTGGACAATCCAAACACCGGGGAGCTGTTTTTT. Protein product: CASSLDNPNTGELFF. The variable domain in full, with the rest retrieved from reference TRBV5-4 and TRBJ2-2, is ETGVTQSPTHLIKTRGQQVTLRCSSQSGHNTVSWYQQALGQGPQFIFQYYREEENGRGNFPPRFSGLQFPNYSSELNVNALELDDSALYLCASSLDNPNTGELFFGEGSRLTVL.

This sequence joins TRBV5-1 and TRBJ1-4; TRBD1 matches 8 bases. V gave up 4 bases and J gave up 7 bases; unmatched junction bases: 6. CDR1 SGHRS and CDR2 YFSETQ come from the germline V gene. CDR3 length equals 14 residues. The DNA of the CDR3 is TGCGCCAGCAGCGCCAGGGGGCTGGGTGAAAAACTGTTTTTT. Its translation: CASSARGLGEKLFF. Full variable domain (remainder filled in from reference TRBV5-1 and TRBJ1-4): KAGVTQTPRYLIKTRGQQVTLSCSPISGHRSVSWYQQTPGQGLQFLFEYFSETQRNKGNFPGRFSGRQFSNSRSEMNVSTLELGDSALYLCASSARGLGEKLFFGSGTQLSVL.

The chain carries TRBV14 and TRBJ2-1; TRBD2 agrees at 12 bases. The J segment lost 2 bases and the V segment lost 0 bases, leaving 2 bases of the junction unmatched. CDR1 is SGHDN and CDR2 is FVKESK in the germline V gene. The CDR3 is 17 residues long. The CDR3 is CASSQELAGGPYNEQFF. In DNA form, the CDR3 reads TGTGCCAGCAGCCAAGAACTAGCGGGAGGTCCCTACAATGAGCAGTTCTTC. The full variable domain, rest sourced from reference TRBV14 and TRBJ2-1, is EAGVTQFPSHSVIEKGQTVTLRCDPISGHDNLYWYRRVMGKEIKFLLHFVKESKQDESGMPNNRFLAERTGGTYSTLKVQPAELEDSGVYFCASSQELAGGPYNEQFFGPGTRLTVL.

The chain links TRBV27 to TRBJ2-1; D not resolved. Germline CDR1 is MNHEY and CDR2 is SMNVEV (reference sequence). Trimming shortened V by 5 bases and J by 0 bases, and 14 bases separated the two germline ends. The CDR3 runs 16 residues. This CDR3 reads CASSLSTTSSYNEQFF. The CDR3 DNA reads as TGTGCCAGCAGTCTCTCGACAACCAGCTCCTACAATGAGCAGTTCTTC.

The chain joins TRBV6-5 to TRBJ2-1, with TRBD2 matching over 9 bases. With 6 bases clipped from V and 4 bases from J, the junction kept 4 bases outside the gene matches. CDR1 and CDR2 (germline): MNHEY, SVGAGI. This CDR3 is 14 amino acids long. As DNA, the CDR3 is TGTGCCAGCAGACTGAGCGGGGGGTACAATGAGCAGTTCTTC. Residues: CASRLSGGYNEQFF.

The chain links TRBV10-2 to TRBJ1-1; 9 bases are shared with TRBD1. The CDR3 length is 17 residues. J was trimmed by 4 bases and V by 10 bases; bases with no gene match: 19. Germline CDR1 reads WSHSY; CDR2 reads SAAADI. CDR3 nucleotide sequence: TGCGCCACCGCACTAACCCGGGACAGGGTGACCTCCACTGAAGCTTTCTTT. This gives the protein CATALTRDRVTSTEAFF.

About this clone: Other DNA sequences in the same sample also yield this CDR3. The rearrangement uses TRBV7-2 and TRBJ1-2, with D hard to call. Trimming cost V 3 bases and J 0 bases, with 8 bases left between them. The CDR3 totals 14 residues. The germline gives CDR1 SGHTA, CDR2 FQGNSA. For the CDR3, the DNA is TGTGCCAGCAGCTTGGGCACAGCTAACTATGGCTACACCTTC. Amino acids: CASSLGTANYGYTF.

Worth noting for this clone: Other DNA variants within this sample encode the same CDR3. The gene calls are TRBV6-5 and TRBJ2-7, with D perhaps being TRBD1 or TRBD2 (6 bases each). Germline assignment: CDR1 MNHEY and CDR2 SVGAGI. V was pared by 2 bases and J by 0 bases, with 8 bases between. The CDR3 is made up of 14 amino acids. The CDR3 loop reads CASSYRGASYEQYF. CDR3 sequence (DNA): TGTGCCAGCAGTTACAGGGGGGCCTCCTACGAGCAGTACTTC.

The chain employs TRBV5-1 and TRBJ2-1; TRBD1 matches at 8 bases. The germline V gene has CDR1 SGHRS and CDR2 YFSETQ. The CDR3 runs to 14 residues. The J segment lost 2 bases and the V segment lost 6 bases, leaving 4 bases of the junction unmatched. CDR3 amino acids: CASKTGDPYNEQFF. The CDR3 region has the DNA TGCGCCAGCAAGACAGGGGATCCCTACAATGAGCAGTTCTTC.

This chain links TRBV19 with TRBJ2-3; 13 bases agree with TRBD2. Unmatched junction bases numbered 7, after V lost 8 bases and J lost 2 bases. This CDR3 spans 16 amino acids. Germline CDR1 LNHDA, CDR2 SQIVND (reference sequence). The CDR3 region is CASASGLAGPTDTQYF. The CDR3 DNA reads TGTGCCAGTGCTTCGGGACTAGCGGGACCCACAGATACGCAGTATTTT.

The rearrangement uses TRBV7-2 and TRBJ2-2; D remains unclear. The V end lost 5 bases, the J end lost 6 bases, and 4 bases lay between the germline ends. CDR3 length: 11 amino acids. Germline assignment: CDR1 SGHTA and CDR2 FQGNSA. The CDR3 spells CASSPPGELFF. DNA of the CDR3: TGTGCCAGCAGCCCCCCCGGGGAGCTGTTTTTT. The complete variable domain, with remaining parts taken from reference TRBV7-2 and TRBJ2-2, reads GAGVSQSPSNKVTEKGKDVELRCDPISGHTALYWYRQSLGQGLEFLIYFQGNSAPDKSGLPSDRFSAERTGGSVSTLTIQRTQQEDSAVYLCASSPPGELFFGEGSRLTVL.

The V gene is TRBV6-5, the J gene TRBJ1-2, with D uncertain. The CDR3 runs 15 residues. CDR1 MNHEY and CDR2 SVGAGI come from the germline V gene. Trimming took off 7 bases at V and 1 base at J, with 16 bases between the two ends. The CDR3 nucleotides read TGTGCCAGCACCTACTCCGCCAGGATTAACTATGGCTACACCTTC. It encodes CASTYSARINYGYTF.

Points on this clone: The same CDR3 also results from other DNA sequences found in this sample. V and J are TRBV18 and TRBJ2-7; 7 nucleotides align to TRBD1. CDR1 is KGHSH, CDR2 LQKENI, per germline. The CDR3 consists of 14 residues. The trim removed 3 bases at V and 2 bases at J, leaving 4 bases unmatched. CDR3 loop: CASSPDRATYEQYF. CDR3 DNA sequence: TGTGCCAGCTCACCTGACAGGGCAACCTACGAGCAGTACTTC.

V gene TRBV5-6 combines with J gene TRBJ2-4; TRBD2 matches 7 bases. The CDR3 extends over 15 amino acids. Germline V gives CDR1 SGHDT, CDR2 YYEEEE. Trimming removed 2 bases from V and 8 bases from J; junction bases left unmatched: 10. CDR3 nucleotides: TGTGCCAGCAGCTTTAGCGGACTAGGCGGGTACATTCAGTACTTC. Protein: CASSFSGLGGYIQYF.